This T cell receptor (beta chain) was observed in a study of OX40 agonist ivuxolimab in advanced cancers. General observations from the study: Fewer expanded clones were found on average in CD4+ than in CD8+ T cells.

With 1 base removed from V and 4 bases from J, the gap between germline ends came to 13 bases. CDR3 length: 15 amino acids. Germline CDR1 reads MNHEY; CDR2 reads SMNVEV (reference sequence). This clone was seen once. Antigen: not known. TCRdb keeps only in-frame clones here, not all; method: immunoSEQ multiplex PCR. This table holds tens of thousands of clones, roughly 82% found once. The clonotype comes from an adult with an advanced solid tumor such as melanoma, head and neck, liver or kidney cancer. The chain uses TRBV27 and TRBJ1-2; D ambiguous. The input for sequencing was CD4+ or CD8+ T cells sorted from blood, taken in a trial of the OX40 agonist ivuxolimab. CDR3 amino acids: CASSLFPKHPYGYTF. The CDR3 DNA follows: TGTGCCAGCAGTTTATTTCCCAAACACCCCTATGGCTACACCTTC.